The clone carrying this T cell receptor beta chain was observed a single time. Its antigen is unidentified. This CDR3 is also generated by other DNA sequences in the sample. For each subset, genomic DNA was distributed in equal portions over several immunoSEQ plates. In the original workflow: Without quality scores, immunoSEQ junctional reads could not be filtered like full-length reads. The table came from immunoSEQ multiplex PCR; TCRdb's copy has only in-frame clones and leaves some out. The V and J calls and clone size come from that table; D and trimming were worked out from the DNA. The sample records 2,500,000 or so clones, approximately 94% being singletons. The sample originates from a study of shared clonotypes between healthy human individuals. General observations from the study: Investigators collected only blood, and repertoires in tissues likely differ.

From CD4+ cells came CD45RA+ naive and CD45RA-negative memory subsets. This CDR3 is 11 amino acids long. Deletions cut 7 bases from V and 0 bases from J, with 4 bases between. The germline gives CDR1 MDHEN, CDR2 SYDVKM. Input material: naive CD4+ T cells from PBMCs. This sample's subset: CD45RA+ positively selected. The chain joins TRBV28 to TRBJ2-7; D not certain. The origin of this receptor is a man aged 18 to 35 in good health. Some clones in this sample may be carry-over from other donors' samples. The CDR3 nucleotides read TGTGCCAGCACTAGCTCCTACGAGCAGTACTTC. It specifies CASTSSYEQYF.